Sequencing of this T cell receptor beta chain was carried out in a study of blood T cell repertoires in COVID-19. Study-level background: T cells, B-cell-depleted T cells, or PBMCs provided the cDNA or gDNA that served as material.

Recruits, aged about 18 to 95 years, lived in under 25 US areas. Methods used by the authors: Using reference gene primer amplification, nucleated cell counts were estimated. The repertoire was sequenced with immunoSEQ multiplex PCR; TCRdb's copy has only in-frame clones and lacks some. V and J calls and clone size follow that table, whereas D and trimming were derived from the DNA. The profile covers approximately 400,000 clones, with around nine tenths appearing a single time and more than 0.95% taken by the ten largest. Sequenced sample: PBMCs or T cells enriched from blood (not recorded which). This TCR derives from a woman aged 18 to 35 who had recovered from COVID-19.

The CDR3 loop reads CASSYSWLPNTEAFF. CDR3 nucleotides: TGTGCCAGCAGTTACTCTTGGCTCCCGAACACTGAAGCTTTCTTT. The chain carries TRBV6-2 or TRBV6-3 and TRBJ1-1, with D unclear. Germline CDR1 and CDR2: MNHEY and SVGEGT. The CDR3 runs 15 residues. Trimming removed 0 bases from V and 1 base from J, with 9 bases in between.